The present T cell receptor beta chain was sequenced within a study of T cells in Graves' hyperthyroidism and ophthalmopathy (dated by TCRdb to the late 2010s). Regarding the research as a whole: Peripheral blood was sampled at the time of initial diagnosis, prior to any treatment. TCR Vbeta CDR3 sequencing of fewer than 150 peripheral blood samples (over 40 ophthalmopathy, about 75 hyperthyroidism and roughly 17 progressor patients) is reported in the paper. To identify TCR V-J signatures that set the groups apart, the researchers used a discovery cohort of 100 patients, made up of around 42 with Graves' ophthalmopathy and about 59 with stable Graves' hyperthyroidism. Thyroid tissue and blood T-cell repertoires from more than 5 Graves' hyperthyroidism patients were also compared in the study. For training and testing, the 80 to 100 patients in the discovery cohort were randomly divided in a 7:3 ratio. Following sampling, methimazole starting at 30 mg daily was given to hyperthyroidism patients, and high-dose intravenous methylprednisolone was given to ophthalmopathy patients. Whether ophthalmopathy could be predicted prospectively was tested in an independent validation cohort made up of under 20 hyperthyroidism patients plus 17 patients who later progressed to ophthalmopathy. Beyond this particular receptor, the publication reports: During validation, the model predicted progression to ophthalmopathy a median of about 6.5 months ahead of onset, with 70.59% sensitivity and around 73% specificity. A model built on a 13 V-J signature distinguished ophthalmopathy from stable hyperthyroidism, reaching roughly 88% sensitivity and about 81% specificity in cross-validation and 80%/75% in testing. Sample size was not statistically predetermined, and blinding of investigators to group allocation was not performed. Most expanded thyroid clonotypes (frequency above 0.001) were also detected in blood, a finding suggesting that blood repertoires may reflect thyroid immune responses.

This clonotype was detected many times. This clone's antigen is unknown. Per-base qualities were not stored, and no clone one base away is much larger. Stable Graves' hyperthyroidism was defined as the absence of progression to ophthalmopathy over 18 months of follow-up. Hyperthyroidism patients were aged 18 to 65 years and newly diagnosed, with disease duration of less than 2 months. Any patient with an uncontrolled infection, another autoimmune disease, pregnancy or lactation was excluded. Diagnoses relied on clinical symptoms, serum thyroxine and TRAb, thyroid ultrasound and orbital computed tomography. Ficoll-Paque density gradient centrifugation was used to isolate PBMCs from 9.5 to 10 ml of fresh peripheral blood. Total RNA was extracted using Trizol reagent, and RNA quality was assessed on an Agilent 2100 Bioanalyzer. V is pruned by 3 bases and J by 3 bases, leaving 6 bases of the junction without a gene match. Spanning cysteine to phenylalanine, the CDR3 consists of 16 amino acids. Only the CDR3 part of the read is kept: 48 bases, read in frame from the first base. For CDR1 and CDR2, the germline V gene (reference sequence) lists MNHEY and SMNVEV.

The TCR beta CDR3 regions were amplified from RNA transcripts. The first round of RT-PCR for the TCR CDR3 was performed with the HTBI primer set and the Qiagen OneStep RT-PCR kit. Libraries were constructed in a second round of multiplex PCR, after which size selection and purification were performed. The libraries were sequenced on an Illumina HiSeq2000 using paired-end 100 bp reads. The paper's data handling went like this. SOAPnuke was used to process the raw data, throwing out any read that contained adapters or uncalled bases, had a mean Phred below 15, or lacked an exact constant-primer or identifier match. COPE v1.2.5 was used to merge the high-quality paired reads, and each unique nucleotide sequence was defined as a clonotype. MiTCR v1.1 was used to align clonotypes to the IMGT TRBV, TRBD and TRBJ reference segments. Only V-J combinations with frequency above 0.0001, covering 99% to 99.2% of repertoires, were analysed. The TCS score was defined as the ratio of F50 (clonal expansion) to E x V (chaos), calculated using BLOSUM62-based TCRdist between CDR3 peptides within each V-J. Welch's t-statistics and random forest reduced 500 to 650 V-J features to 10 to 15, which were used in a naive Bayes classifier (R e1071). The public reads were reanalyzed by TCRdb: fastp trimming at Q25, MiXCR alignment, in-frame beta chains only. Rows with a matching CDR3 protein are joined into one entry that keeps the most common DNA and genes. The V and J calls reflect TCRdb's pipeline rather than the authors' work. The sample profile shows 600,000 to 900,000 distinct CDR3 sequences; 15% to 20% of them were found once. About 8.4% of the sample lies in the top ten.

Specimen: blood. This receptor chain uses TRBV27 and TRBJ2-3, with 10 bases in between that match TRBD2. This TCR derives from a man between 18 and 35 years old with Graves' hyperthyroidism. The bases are TGTGCCAGCAGTTTGAGCGGGAGGGCCCGGACAGATACGCAGTATTTT. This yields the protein CASSLSGRARTDTQYF.